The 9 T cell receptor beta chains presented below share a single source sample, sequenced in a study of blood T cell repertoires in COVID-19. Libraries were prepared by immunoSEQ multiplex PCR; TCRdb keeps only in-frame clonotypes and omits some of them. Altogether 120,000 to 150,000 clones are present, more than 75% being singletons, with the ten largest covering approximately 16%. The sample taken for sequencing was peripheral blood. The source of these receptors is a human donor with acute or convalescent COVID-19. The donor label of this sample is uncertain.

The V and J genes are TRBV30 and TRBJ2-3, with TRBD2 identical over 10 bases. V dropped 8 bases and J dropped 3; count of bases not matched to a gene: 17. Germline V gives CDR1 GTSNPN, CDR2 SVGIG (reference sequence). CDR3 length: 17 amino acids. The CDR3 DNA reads TGTGCCCAAAGCGGGGGGGCAGTTACAGAAGGTACAGATACGCAGTATTTT. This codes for CAQSGGAVTEGTDTQYF.

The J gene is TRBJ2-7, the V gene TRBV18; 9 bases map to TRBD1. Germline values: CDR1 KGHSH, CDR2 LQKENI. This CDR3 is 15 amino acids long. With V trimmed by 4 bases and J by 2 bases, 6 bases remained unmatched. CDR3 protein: CASSLAGTGTYEQYF. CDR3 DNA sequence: TGTGCCAGCTCACTTGCCGGGACAGGGACCTACGAGCAGTACTTC.

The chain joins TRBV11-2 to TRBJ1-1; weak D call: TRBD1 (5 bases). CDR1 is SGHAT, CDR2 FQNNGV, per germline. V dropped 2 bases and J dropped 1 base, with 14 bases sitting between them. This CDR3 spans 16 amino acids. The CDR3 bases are TGTGCCAGCAGCTTAACTGTAGGGGCCAGGAACACTGAAGCTTTCTTT. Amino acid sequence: CASSLTVGARNTEAFF.

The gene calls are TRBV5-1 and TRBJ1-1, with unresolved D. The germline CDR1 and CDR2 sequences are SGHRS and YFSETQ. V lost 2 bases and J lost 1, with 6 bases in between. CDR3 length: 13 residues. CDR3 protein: CASSLPGNTEAFF. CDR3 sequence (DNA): TGCGCCAGCAGCTTACCAGGGAACACTGAAGCTTTCTTT.

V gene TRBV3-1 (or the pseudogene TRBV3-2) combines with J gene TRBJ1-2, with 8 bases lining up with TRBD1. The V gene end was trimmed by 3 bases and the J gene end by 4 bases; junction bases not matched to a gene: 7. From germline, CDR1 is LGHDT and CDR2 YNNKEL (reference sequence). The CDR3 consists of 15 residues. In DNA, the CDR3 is TGTGCCAGCAGCCATAGGACAGGGCTTGTCTATGGCTACACCTTC. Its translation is CASSHRTGLVYGYTF.

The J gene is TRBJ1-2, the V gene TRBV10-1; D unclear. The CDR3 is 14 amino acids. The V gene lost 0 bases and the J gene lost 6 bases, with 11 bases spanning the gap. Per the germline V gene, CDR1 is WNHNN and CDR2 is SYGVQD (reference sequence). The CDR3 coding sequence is TGCGCCAGCAGTGAGTCCGGTTTGGTGGATGGCTACACCTTC. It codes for CASSESGLVDGYTF.

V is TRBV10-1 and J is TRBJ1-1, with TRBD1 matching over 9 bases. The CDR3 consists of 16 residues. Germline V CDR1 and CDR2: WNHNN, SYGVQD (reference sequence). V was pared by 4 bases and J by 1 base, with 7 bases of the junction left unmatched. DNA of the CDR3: TGCGCCAGCAGTGGGGGACAGGGTGCCGAGAACACTGAAGCTTTCTTT. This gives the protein CASSGGQGAENTEAFF.

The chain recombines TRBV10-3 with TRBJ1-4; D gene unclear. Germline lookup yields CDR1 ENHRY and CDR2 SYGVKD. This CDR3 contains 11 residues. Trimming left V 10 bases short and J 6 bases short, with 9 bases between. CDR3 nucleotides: TGTGCCACCCTCGAGGATGAAAAACTGTTTTTT. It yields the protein CATLEDEKLFF.

In DNA form, the CDR3 reads TGTGCCAGTAAGAGGGTTGGCGGGGGAGACTACAATGAGCAGTTCTTC. Protein: CASKRVGGGDYNEQFF. This chain connects TRBV19 to TRBJ2-1; 7 bases match TRBD2. Germline V lookup: CDR1 LNHDA, CDR2 SQIVND (reference sequence). V dropped 7 bases and J dropped 3; count of bases not matched to a gene: 12. CDR3 length: 16 residues.